This passage covers 5 T cell receptor beta chains from one sample sequenced in a study of radiation and T cells in renal cell carcinoma. The assay was immunoSEQ multiplex PCR, and TCRdb's table has in-frame clones only and misses some. The data show 100,000 to 150,000 clones, 70% to 90% seen once. Noted time point: blood 2 weeks post-SBRT. Regarding treatment: 15 Gy SBRT to primary tumor, nephrectomy 4 weeks later. The source was blood, collected from a patient whose treatment included radiotherapy and nephrectomy. The receptors were sampled from a woman aged 55-69 years with renal cell carcinoma.

This clone occurred once. The rearrangement uses TRBV5-1 and TRBJ1-2; 8 nucleotides align to TRBD1. With V trimmed by 3 bases and J by 6 bases, 4 bases remained unmatched. This CDR3 comprises 13 residues. From germline, CDR1 is SGHRS and CDR2 YFSETQ. CDR3 sequence (DNA): TGCGCCAGCAGCTATCAGGGGGCGGATGGCTACACCTTC. This sequence encodes CASSYQGADGYTF.

This chain connects TRBV7-9 to TRBJ1-1; D perhaps matches TRBD1 (6 bases). Germline loops: CDR1 SEHNR, CDR2 FQNEAQ (reference sequence). The V end lost 5 bases, the J end lost 1 base, and 8 bases lay between the germline ends. The CDR3 totals 13 residues. The CDR3 region has the DNA TGTGCCAGCAGCCTGACAGGGAACACTGAAGCTTTCTTT. Translated, it gives CASSLTGNTEAFF.

The chain joins TRBV29-1 to TRBJ2-3; no clear D gene. V lost 0 bases and J 4 bases, leaving 11 bases between the germline ends. The CDR3 runs to 14 residues. Germline CDR1 reads SQVTM; CDR2 reads ANQGSEA. The CDR3 sequence: CSVEETPGADTQYF. The CDR3 coding sequence is TGCAGCGTTGAAGAGACTCCTGGGGCAGATACGCAGTATTTT.

V usage is TRBV5-1 and J usage is TRBJ1-1, with TRBD1 as a possible D gene (6 bases). CDR1 SGHRS and CDR2 YFSETQ come from the germline V gene. Trimming took off 4 bases at V and 4 bases at J, with 14 bases between the two ends. This CDR3 is built from 14 residues. DNA of the CDR3: TGCGCCAGCAGCCCGGGACATTTCTCCACTGAAGCTTTCTTT. Its translation: CASSPGHFSTEAFF.

The rearrangement joins TRBV5-4 to TRBJ2-7; no firm D call. V was shortened by 0 bases and J by 5 bases, with 9 bases between the two germline ends. Germline loops: CDR1 SGHNT, CDR2 YYREEE (reference sequence). This CDR3 is built from 13 residues. CDR3 loop: CASSLGDINEQYF. The CDR3 nucleotides read TGTGCCAGCAGCTTGGGAGACATTAACGAGCAGTACTTC.